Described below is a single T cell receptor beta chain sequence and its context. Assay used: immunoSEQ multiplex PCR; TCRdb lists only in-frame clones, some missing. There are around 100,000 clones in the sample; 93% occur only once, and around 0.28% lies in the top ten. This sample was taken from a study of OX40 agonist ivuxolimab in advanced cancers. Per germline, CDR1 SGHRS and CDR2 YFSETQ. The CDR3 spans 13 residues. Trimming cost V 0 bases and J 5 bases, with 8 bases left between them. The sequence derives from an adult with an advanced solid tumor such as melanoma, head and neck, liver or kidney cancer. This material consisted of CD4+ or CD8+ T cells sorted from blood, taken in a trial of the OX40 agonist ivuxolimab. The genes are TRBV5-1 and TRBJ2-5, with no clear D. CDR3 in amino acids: CASSLDGVETQYF. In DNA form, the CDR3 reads TGCGCCAGCAGCTTGGATGGGGTGGAGACCCAGTACTTC.